This T cell receptor beta chain was identified during a study of blood T cell repertoires in COVID-19. Turning to the study itself: PBMCs, B-cell-depleted T cells, or T cells were the source of the cDNA or gDNA that made up the material.

As processed by the authors: Counts of nucleated cells, estimated from reference gene primer amplification, were obtained. Generated by immunoSEQ multiplex PCR, the TCRdb table keeps only in-frame clones and is missing some. Clone size and the V and J calls come from that table; the DNA yielded D and trimming. The sample includes 150,000 to 200,000 clones, approximately 79% of them seen just once. Germline-derived CDR1 and CDR2 are SGHTS and YDEGEE. Germline trimming cut 2 bases from V and 10 bases from J; bases unmatched to any gene: 2. This CDR3 contains 14 residues. This clonotype was sampled from a woman aged 70-85 years with acute or convalescent COVID-19. What was sequenced was peripheral blood. The chain joins TRBV5-8 to TRBJ2-1, with 14 bases aligning to TRBD2. In DNA form, the CDR3 reads TGTGCCAGCAGCTTCCGACTAGCGGGAGGGGAGCAGTTCTTC. Protein product: CASSFRLAGGEQFF.